This is a list of T cell receptor beta chains from one sample in a study of post-analysis software for immune sequencing data. TCRdb re-called the PCR reads through MiXCR, storing one row per CDR3 protein. The data show around 400,000 distinct CDR3 sequences, approximately 37% seen once. Sequencing was carried out using blood. These receptors were obtained from a girl aged 2-10 years with multiple sclerosis. Both conserved end residues are part of each CDR3. The order of the fields is J gene, V gene, clone size, D gene, CDR3 protein, CDR3 DNA. The D gene is left open where the match is weak. A clone size is listed for some rows: how often the clone was seen (once, few, many), or a class if it is expanded.

TRBJ1-1,TRBV7-2,NA,NA,CASSLQGVTNTEAFF,TGTGCCAGCAGCTTGCAGGGAGTCACGAACACTGAAGCTTTCTTT
TRBJ2-1,TRBV3-1,few,NA,CASSQESEVMDEQFF,TGTGCCAGCAGCCAAGAGAGTGAGGTTATGGATGAGCAGTTCTTC
TRBJ2-1,TRBV27,NA,NA,CASKFRLGDEQFF,TGTGCCAGCAAATTCCGACTGGGCGATGAGCAGTTCTTC
TRBJ2-7,TRBV12-3/TRBV12-4,NA,TRBD2,CASSRTGGTSYEQYF,TGTGCCAGCAGTCGGACGGGGGGGACCTCCTACGAGCAGTACTTC
TRBJ2-7,TRBV10-3,NA,NA,CAISEGGSSYEQYF,TGTGCCATCAGTGAGGGGGGTTCTTCATACGAGCAGTACTTC
TRBJ2-1,TRBV6-2/TRBV6-3,NA,TRBD2,CASSRRLAANYNEQFF,TGTGCCAGCAGTCGACGACTAGCGGCCAATTACAATGAGCAGTTCTTC
TRBJ2-2,TRBV7-8,NA,NA,CASSVATNTGELFF,TGTGCCAGCAGCGTGGCGACGAACACCGGGGAGCTGTTTTTT
TRBJ2-1,TRBV5-1,NA,NA,CASAAGLVSSYNEQFF,TGCGCCAGTGCAGCGGGTCTTGTGAGCTCCTACAATGAGCAGTTCTTC
TRBJ2-7,TRBV28,few,TRBD1,CASKTRQGTRLDEQYF,TGTGCCAGCAAAACAAGACAGGGGACAAGGTTGGACGAGCAGTACTTC
TRBJ2-1,TRBV5-1,few,TRBD1,CASSPGQAPYNEQFF,TGCGCCAGCAGCCCCGGACAGGCCCCCTACAATGAGCAGTTCTTC
TRBJ2-1,TRBV20-1,NA,TRBD2,CSARDLFGAGGPYNEQFF,TGCAGTGCTAGGGACCTCTTTGGGGCGGGAGGGCCCTACAATGAGCAGTTCTTC
TRBJ2-4,TRBV4-2,few,TRBD2,CASSQRGTSTNIQYF,TGTGCCAGCAGCCAGAGAGGGACTAGTACAAACATTCAGTACTTC
TRBJ2-1,TRBV24-1,few,NA,CATSSRGRAYNEQFF,TGTGCCACCAGTTCTAGGGGTAGGGCCTACAATGAGCAGTTCTTC
TRBJ2-7,TRBV7-9,few,TRBD2,CASSSEPGLPESYEQYF,TGTGCCAGCAGTTCGGAACCGGGACTACCGGAATCCTACGAGCAGTACTTC
TRBJ1-4,TRBV29-1,NA,NA,CSVASGVEKLFF,TGCAGCGTGGCGAGTGGGGTTGAAAAACTGTTTTTT
TRBJ2-4,TRBV6-5,NA,NA,CASSSLAVGSLWGNIQYF,TGTGCCAGCAGTTCCCTCGCTGTCGGGTCTTTATGGGGAAACATTCAGTACTTC
TRBJ1-2,TRBV18,few,TRBD1,CASSPDRTNYGYTF,TGTGCCAGCTCACCGGACAGGACTAACTATGGCTACACCTTC
TRBJ1-1,TRBV10-1,NA,NA,CASSEGLNTEAFF,TGCGCCAGCAGTGAGGGCCTGAACACTGAAGCTTTCTTT
TRBJ2-5,TRBV24-1,NA,TRBD2,CATSEGGTSGLQETQYF,TGTGCCACCAGTGAGGGGGGGACTAGCGGCTTACAAGAGACCCAGTACTTC
TRBJ2-3,TRBV28,NA,NA,CASSGPLGSGPSTDTQYF,TGTGCCAGCAGTGGCCCCCTCGGGAGCGGACCTAGCACAGATACGCAGTATTTT
TRBJ1-2,TRBV5-1,NA,NA,CASSGDSEGPYGYTF,TGCGCCAGCAGCGGTGATAGTGAGGGACCCTATGGCTACACCTTC
TRBJ2-3,TRBV7-3,NA,NA,CASSLNGPWAPDTQYF,TGTGCCAGCAGCTTAAATGGCCCGTGGGCGCCTGATACGCAGTATTTT
TRBJ1-1,TRBV20-1,NA,TRBD1,CSAPGGGNTEAFF,TGCAGTGCTCCAGGGGGGGGGAACACTGAAGCTTTCTTT
TRBJ1-2,TRBV27,few,NA,CASTSRGNYGYTF,TGTGCCAGCACAAGTCGAGGGAACTATGGCTACACCTTC
TRBJ2-6,TRBV6-1,NA,NA,CASSERGFVSGANVLTF,TGTGCCAGCAGTGAGAGGGGGTTCGTGTCTGGGGCCAACGTCCTGACTTTC
TRBJ1-1,TRBV6-5,few,NA,CASSQQLNTEAFF,TGTGCCAGCAGTCAGCAACTGAACACTGAAGCTTTCTTT
TRBJ2-3,TRBV7-9,NA,NA,CASSPLSGTSTDTQYF,TGTGCCAGCAGCCCCTTGAGCGGAACTAGCACAGATACGCAGTATTTT
TRBJ2-1,TRBV7-6,NA,NA,CASSLGYGGSYNEQFF,TGTGCCAGCAGCTTAGGGTATGGGGGTTCCTACAATGAGCAGTTCTTC
TRBJ2-1,TRBV7-7,few,NA,CASSFAEDEQFF,TGTGCTAGCAGCTTCGCGGAGGATGAGCAGTTCTTC
TRBJ2-1,TRBV7-6,few,NA,CASSLASGGYEQFF,TGTGCCAGCAGCTTAGCCTCGGGGGGCTATGAGCAGTTCTTC
TRBJ2-1,TRBV4-1,once,TRBD2,CASSQDLAGGVNEQFF,TGCGCCAGCAGCCAAGATCTAGCGGGGGGCGTCAATGAGCAGTTCTTC
TRBJ2-7,TRBV20-1,NA,NA,CSARSPRSYEQYF,TGCAGTGCTAGATCTCCGCGGTCCTACGAGCAGTACTTC
TRBJ2-1,TRBV5-6,NA,TRBD2,CASSLWREGQETQFF,TGTGCCAGCAGCTTGTGGCGGGAGGGCCAAGAGACCCAGTTCTTC
TRBJ2-3,TRBV10-3,NA,TRBD2,CAIKGTSGSNATDTQYF,TGTGCCATCAAAGGGACTAGCGGGAGTAATGCCACAGATACGCAGTATTTT
TRBJ2-4,TRBV6-5,NA,NA,CASSYSALLAKNIQYF,TGTGCCAGCAGTTACTCTGCCTTATTAGCCAAAAACATTCAGTACTTC
TRBJ2-1,TRBV14,NA,NA,CASSREYNEQFF,TGTGCCAGCAGCCGAGAATACAATGAGCAGTTCTTC
TRBJ2-1,TRBV28,NA,TRBD1,CASKVFGQGDNEQFF,TGTGCCAGCAAAGTCTTCGGACAGGGCGACAATGAGCAGTTCTTC
TRBJ2-1,TRBV20-1,few,NA,CSARRVGSHNEQFF,TGCAGTGCTAGGAGGGTGGGGTCCCACAATGAGCAGTTCTTC
TRBJ1-2,TRBV20-1,NA,TRBD1,CSAYAGGANYGYTF,TGCAGTGCTTATGCAGGGGGCGCTAACTATGGCTACACCTTC
TRBJ2-3,TRBV28,few,TRBD2,CASSSIRVAGVPDTQYF,TGTGCCAGCAGTTCCATTCGGGTAGCGGGAGTCCCAGATACGCAGTATTTT
TRBJ2-1,TRBV3-1,NA,NA,CASSRTQGNEQFF,TGTGCCAGCAGTCGGACACAAGGGAATGAGCAGTTCTTC
TRBJ1-2,TRBV29-1,few,NA,CSVDFNYGYTF,TGCAGCGTTGATTTTAACTATGGCTACACCTTC
TRBJ2-1,TRBV4-1,NA,TRBD2,CASSQPAGSSYSEQFF,TGCGCCAGCAGCCAACCAGCGGGGAGCTCCTACAGTGAGCAGTTCTTC
TRBJ2-3,TRBV7-2,NA,NA,CASSLAGYSSTDTQYF,TGTGCCAGCAGCTTAGCGGGGTACAGTAGCACAGATACGCAGTATTTT
TRBJ2-4,TRBV12-3/TRBV12-4,few,NA,CASSLGTLLAKNIQYF,TGTGCCAGCAGTCTTGGGACACTACTAGCCAAAAACATTCAGTACTTC
TRBJ1-5,TRBV4-1,few,NA,CASSLLAGKDQPQHF,TGCGCCAGCAGCCTCCTCGCCGGAAAGGATCAGCCCCAGCATTTT
TRBJ2-1,TRBV20-1,few,NA,CSGAGYNEQFF,TGCAGTGGGGCTGGGTACAATGAGCAGTTCTTC
TRBJ1-1,TRBV7-9,NA,NA,CASSREPGTEAFF,TGTGCCAGCAGCAGAGAGCCGGGCACTGAAGCTTTCTTT
TRBJ2-5,TRBV6-5,few,NA,CASSYSSSLGQETQYF,TGTGCCAGCAGTTACTCGTCTAGCCTCGGTCAAGAGACCCAGTACTTC
TRBJ2-7,TRBV6-2/TRBV6-3,NA,NA,CASVRGLPPYEQYF,TGTGCCAGCGTCCGGGGTCTACCCCCCTACGAGCAGTACTTC
TRBJ1-1,TRBV29-1,many,NA,CSVAGDPTEAFF,TGCAGCGTTGCAGGGGACCCCACTGAAGCTTTCTTT
TRBJ2-1,TRBV12-3/TRBV12-4,NA,NA,CASRIGLGMYNEQFF,TGTGCCAGCAGGATAGGACTGGGAATGTACAATGAGCAGTTCTTC
TRBJ1-2,TRBV29-1,few,NA,CSVMGDILNYGYTF,TGCAGCGTGATGGGGGACATCCTTAACTATGGCTACACCTTC
TRBJ1-2,TRBV5-5,many,NA,CASSLGGSYGYTF,TGCGCCAGCAGCTTGGGGGGATCCTATGGCTACACCTTC
TRBJ2-1,TRBV5-1,NA,TRBD2,CASSLAGGRLWGDEQFF,TGCGCCAGCAGCTTGGCCGGCGGGAGACTTTGGGGCGATGAGCAGTTCTTC
TRBJ1-1,TRBV5-1,NA,TRBD1,CASSQGQGNPEAFF,TGCGCCAGCAGCCAGGGACAGGGGAATCCTGAAGCTTTCTTT
TRBJ2-7,TRBV27,few,TRBD2,CASSFLAGGPSYEQYF,TGTGCCAGCAGTTTCTTGGCGGGAGGACCCTCCTACGAGCAGTACTTC
TRBJ2-7,TRBV20-1,few,TRBD2,CSAIAGSSYNEQYF,TGCAGTGCTATAGCGGGTAGCTCCTACAATGAGCAGTACTTC